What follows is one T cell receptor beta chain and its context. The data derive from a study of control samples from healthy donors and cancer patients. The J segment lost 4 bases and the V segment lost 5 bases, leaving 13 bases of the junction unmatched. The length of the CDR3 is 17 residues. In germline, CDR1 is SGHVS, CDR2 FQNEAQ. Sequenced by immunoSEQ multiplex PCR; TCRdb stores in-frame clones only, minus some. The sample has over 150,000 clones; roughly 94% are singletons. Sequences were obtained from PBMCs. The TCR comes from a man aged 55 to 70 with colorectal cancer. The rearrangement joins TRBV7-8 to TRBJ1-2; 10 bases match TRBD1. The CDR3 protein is CASSPRQGATDPYGYTF. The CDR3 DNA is TGTGCCAGCAGCCCCCGACAGGGGGCGACTGATCCCTATGGCTACACCTTC.